This TCR beta chain was captured in a study of blood T cell repertoires in COVID-19. At the level of the study: Donors in the United States, Italy and Spain gave samples during acute or convalescent COVID-19.

In the original workflow: Scientists estimated how many nucleated cells there were by amplifying reference gene primers. Data came from immunoSEQ multiplex PCR; TCRdb stores just in-frame clones and leaves some out. That table supplies the V and J calls and clone size; D and trimming were determined from the DNA. This repertoire shows 270,000 or so clones, over 85% found once; its top ten account for 11%. The Seattle site enrolled patients during active infection and followed them longitudinally. CDR1 and CDR2 (germline): SGHRS, YFSETQ. The CDR3 is made up of 13 amino acids. The V end lost 0 bases, the J end lost 6 bases, and 9 bases lay between the germline ends.

The source of this sequence is a woman aged 25 to 39 with COVID-19, enrolled during active disease. The V gene is TRBV5-1, the J gene TRBJ1-1, with D possibly TRBD1 on 6 matching bases. The sample consisted of peripheral blood. As DNA, the CDR3 is TGCGCCAGCAGCTTGGATCCAGGGGCTGAAGCTTTCTTT. Amino acids: CASSLDPGAEAFF.